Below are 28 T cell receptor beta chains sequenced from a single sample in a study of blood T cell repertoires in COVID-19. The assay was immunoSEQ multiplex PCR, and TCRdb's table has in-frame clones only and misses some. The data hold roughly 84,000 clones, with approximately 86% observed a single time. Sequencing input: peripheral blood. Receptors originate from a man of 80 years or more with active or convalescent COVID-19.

The CDR3 loop is CSVEPGSTDTQYF. For the CDR3, the DNA is TGCAGCGTTGAACCAGGGAGCACAGATACGCAGTATTTT. The chain uses TRBV29-1 and TRBJ2-3, with a possible D match to TRBD1 (5 bases). The CDR3 has 13 residues. CDR1 and CDR2 from the germline V gene are SQVTM and ANQGSEA. V shed 2 bases and J shed 0 bases, with 6 bases lying between them.

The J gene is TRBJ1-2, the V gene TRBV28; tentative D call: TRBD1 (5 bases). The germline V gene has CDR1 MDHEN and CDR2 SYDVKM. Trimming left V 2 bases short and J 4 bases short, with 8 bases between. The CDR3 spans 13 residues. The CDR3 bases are TGTGCCAGCAGTTTAGGGGCAGTCTATGGCTACACCTTC. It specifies CASSLGAVYGYTF.

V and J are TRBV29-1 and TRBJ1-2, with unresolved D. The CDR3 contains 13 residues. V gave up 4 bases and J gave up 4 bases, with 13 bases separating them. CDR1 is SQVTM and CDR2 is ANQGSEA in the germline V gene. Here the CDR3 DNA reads TGCAGCGTTGGGCGAGGCGAAATCTATGGCTACACCTTC. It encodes CSVGRGEIYGYTF.

The CDR3 region is CASSPSGRLEQYV. CDR3 sequence (DNA): TGTGCCAGCAGCCCAAGCGGGAGGCTTGAGCAGTACGTC. The chain combines TRBV6-2 or TRBV6-3 with TRBJ2-7, with TRBD2 identical over 9 bases. Germline assignment: CDR1 MNHEY and CDR2 SVGEGT. The trim removed 6 bases at V and 7 bases at J, leaving 7 bases unmatched. This CDR3 has 13 amino acids.

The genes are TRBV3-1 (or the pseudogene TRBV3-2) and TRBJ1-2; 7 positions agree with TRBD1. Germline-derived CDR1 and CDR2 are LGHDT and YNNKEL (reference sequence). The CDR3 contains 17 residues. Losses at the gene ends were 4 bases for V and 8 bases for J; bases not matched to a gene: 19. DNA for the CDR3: TGTGCCAGCAGCCCCGGAGAGGGGGCCGATGTCCCGGGCGGCTACACCTTC. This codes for CASSPGEGADVPGGYTF.

CDR3 nucleotides: TGTGCTTCGGGGGGACAGGGGGTCTTGCAGCCCCAGCATTTT. Translated: CASGGQGVLQPQHF. The rearrangement uses TRBV28 and TRBJ1-5, with TRBD1 matching over 11 bases. The germline V gene encodes CDR1 MDHEN and CDR2 SYDVKM. The CDR3 totals 14 residues.

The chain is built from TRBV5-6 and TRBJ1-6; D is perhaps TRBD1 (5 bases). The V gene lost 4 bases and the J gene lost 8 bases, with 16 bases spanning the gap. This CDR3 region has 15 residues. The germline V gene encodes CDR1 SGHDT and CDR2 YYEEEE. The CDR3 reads CASSVRGGMYSPLHF. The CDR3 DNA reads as TGTGCCAGCAGCGTACGCGGGGGAATGTATTCACCCCTCCACTTT.

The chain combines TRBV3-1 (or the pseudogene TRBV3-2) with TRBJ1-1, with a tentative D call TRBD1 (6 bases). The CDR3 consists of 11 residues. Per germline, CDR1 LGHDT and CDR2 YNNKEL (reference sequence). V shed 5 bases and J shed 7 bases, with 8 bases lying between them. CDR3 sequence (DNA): TGTGCCAGCAGCAAACAGGGTGAAGCTTTCTTT. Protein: CASSKQGEAFF.

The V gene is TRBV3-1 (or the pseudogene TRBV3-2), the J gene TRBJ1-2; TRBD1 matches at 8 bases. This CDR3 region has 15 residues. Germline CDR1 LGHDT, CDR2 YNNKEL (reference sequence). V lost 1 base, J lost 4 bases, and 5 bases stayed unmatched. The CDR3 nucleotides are TGTGCCAGCAGCCAAGTAGACAGGGGCTTCTATGGCTACACCTTC. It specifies CASSQVDRGFYGYTF.

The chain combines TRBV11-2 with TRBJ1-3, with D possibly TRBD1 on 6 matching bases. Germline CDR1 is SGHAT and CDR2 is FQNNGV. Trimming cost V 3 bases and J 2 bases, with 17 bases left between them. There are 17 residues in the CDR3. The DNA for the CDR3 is TGTGCCAGCAGCTTTCAGGGGCCAGGGGTAGCTGGAAACACCATATATTTT. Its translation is CASSFQGPGVAGNTIYF.

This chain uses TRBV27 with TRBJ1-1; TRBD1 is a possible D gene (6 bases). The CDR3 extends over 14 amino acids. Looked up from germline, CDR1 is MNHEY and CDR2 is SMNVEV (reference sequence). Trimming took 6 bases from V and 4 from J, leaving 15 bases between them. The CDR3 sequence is CASSSDSRFTEAFF. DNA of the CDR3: TGTGCCAGCAGCTCGGACAGTCGGTTCACTGAAGCTTTCTTT.

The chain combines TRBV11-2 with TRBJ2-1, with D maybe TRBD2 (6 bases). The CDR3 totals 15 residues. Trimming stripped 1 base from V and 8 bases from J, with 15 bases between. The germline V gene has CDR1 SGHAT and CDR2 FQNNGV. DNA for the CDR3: TGTGCCAGCAGCTTAGTCTCCGGGAGTATGCATGAGCAGTTCTTC. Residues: CASSLVSGSMHEQFF.

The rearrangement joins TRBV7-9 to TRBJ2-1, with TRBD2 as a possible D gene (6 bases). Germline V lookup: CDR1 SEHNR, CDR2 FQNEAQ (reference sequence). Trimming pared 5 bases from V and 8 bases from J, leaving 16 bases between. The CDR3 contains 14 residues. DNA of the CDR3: TGTGCCAGCAGCCCCGGGGGACGCCTACATGAGCAGTTCTTC. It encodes CASSPGGRLHEQFF.

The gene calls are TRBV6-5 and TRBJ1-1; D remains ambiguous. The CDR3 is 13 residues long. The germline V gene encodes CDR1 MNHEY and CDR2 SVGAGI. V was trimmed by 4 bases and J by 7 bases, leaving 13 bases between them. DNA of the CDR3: TGTGCCAGCAGTTCGGAGATCTGGGTTGAAGCTTTCTTT. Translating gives CASSSEIWVEAFF.

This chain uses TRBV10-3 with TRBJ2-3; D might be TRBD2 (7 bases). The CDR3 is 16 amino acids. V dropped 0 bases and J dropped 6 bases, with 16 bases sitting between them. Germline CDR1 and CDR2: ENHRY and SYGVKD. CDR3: CAISESGGGAEDTQYF. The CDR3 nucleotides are TGTGCCATCAGTGAGTCGGGAGGGGGGGCAGAGGATACGCAGTATTTT.

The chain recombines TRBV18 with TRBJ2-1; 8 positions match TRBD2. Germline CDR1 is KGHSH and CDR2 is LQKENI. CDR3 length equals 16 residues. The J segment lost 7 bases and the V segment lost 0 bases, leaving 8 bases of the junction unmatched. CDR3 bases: TGTGCCAGCTCACCACCTGCGGGGGGAAGATGGAATGAGCAGTTCTTC. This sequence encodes CASSPPAGGRWNEQFF.

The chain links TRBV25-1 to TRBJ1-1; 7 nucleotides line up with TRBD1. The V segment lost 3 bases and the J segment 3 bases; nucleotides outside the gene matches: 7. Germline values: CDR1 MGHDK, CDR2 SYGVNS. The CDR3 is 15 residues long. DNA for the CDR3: TGTGCCAGCAGTGAGGCTGACAGGGTAGACACTGAAGCTTTCTTT. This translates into CASSEADRVDTEAFF.

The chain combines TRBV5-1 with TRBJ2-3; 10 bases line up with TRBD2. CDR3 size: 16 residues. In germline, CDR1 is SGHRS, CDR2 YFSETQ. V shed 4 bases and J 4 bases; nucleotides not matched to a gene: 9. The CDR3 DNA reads TGCGCCAGCAGCCAAATAGCGGGAGGTTCGGCAGATACGCAGTATTTT. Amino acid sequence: CASSQIAGGSADTQYF.

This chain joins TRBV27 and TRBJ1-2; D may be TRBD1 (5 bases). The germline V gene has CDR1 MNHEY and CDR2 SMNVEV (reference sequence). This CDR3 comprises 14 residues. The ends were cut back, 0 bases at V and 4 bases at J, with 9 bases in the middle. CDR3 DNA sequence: TGTGCCAGCAGTTTATCGGAGGGGAGCTATGGCTACACCTTC. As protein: CASSLSEGSYGYTF.

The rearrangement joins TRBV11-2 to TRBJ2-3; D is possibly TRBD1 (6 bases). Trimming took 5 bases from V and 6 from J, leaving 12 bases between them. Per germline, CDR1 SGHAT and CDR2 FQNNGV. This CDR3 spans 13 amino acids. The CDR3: CASSEQGMDTQYF. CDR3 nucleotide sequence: TGTGCCAGCAGCGAACAGGGTATGGATACGCAGTATTTT.

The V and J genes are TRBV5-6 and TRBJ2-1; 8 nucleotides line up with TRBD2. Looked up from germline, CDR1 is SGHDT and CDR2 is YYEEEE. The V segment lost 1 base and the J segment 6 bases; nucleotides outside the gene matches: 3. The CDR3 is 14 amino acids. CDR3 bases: TGTGCCAGCAGCTTGCCGGGAGGGAGCAATGAGCAGTTCTTC. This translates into CASSLPGGSNEQFF.

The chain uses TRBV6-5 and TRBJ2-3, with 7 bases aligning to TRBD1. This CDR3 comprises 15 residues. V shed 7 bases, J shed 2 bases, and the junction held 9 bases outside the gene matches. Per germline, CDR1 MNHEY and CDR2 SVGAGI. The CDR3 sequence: CASTRTGAVTDTQYF. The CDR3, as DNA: TGTGCCAGCACCAGAACAGGGGCAGTCACAGATACGCAGTATTTT.

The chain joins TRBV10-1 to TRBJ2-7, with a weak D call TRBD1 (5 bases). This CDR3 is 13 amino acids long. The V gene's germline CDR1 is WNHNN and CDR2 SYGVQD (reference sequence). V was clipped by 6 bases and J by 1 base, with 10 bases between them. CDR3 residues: CASSAGLSYEQYV. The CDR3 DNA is TGCGCCAGCAGCGCAGGGCTATCCTACGAGCAGTACGTC.

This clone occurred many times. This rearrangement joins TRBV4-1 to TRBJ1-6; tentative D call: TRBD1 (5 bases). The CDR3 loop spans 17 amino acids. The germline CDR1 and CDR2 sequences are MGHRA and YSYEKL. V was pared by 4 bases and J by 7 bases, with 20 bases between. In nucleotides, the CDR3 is TGCGCCAGCAGCCGCACATCCGGGGGAGGATGGAATTCACCCCTCCACTTT. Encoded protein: CASSRTSGGGWNSPLHF.

DNA of the CDR3: TGTGCCAGCTCACCCCGGGTCACTTCTGGAAACACCATATATTTT. Protein sequence: CASSPRVTSGNTIYF. The chain is built from TRBV18 and TRBJ1-3; D is unclear. Between the trimmed V and J ends, which lost 3 bases and 1 base, there was a span of 10 bases. Germline assignment: CDR1 KGHSH and CDR2 LQKENI. The length of the CDR3 is 15 residues.

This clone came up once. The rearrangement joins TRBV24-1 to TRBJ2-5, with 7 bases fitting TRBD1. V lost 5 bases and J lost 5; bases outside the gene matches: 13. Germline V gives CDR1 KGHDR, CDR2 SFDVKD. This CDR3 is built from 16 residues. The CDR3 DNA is TGTGCCACCAGTGGCAAAAACAGGGGTTTCGGCGAGACCCAGTACTTC. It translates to CATSGKNRGFGETQYF.

CDR3 nucleotide sequence: TGTGCCAGCAGCCTTTCCCTTTCAGATACGCAGTATTTT. It is translated as CASSLSLSDTQYF. The chain employs TRBV11-2 and TRBJ2-3; D gene unclear. The CDR3 runs 13 residues. Trimming took off 5 bases at V and 4 bases at J, with 10 bases between the two ends. Germline V CDR1 and CDR2: SGHAT, FQNNGV.

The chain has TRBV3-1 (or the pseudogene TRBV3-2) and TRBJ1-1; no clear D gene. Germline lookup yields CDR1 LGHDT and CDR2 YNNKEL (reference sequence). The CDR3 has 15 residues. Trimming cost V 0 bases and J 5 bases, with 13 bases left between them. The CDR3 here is CASSQDFGVGTEAFF. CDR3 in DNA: TGTGCCAGCAGCCAAGATTTCGGGGTAGGGACTGAAGCTTTCTTT.